Below, 25 T cell receptor beta chains from the same sample are listed, as sequenced in a study of identical twins. MiXCR, run by TCRdb on the 5' RACE reads, gives a single entry per CDR3 protein. The table has hundreds of thousands of distinct CDR3 sequences, around 7.5% seen once. The same data also contributed to another study, on yellow fever vaccine responses in identical twins.

Sequencing was done on a sample of PBMCs. All receptors derive from a woman under 30 in good health.

This clonotype was detected a few times. The chain links TRBV7-9 to TRBJ1-1; D ambiguous. This CDR3 is built from 13 residues. V was clipped by 5 bases and J by 0 bases, with 7 bases between them. Looked up from germline, CDR1 is SEHNR and CDR2 is FQNEAQ (reference sequence). This CDR3 is CASSRVMNTEAFF. The CDR3 coding sequence is TGTGCCAGCAGCCGGGTGATGAACACTGAAGCTTTCTTT.

This clonotype occurred a few times. This sequence joins TRBV11-2 and TRBJ1-4; possible D gene TRBD1, 6 bases. Trimming removed 4 bases at V and 4 bases at J, with 19 bases between. The CDR3 is 17 amino acids. Germline V gene lookup returns CDR1 SGHAT and CDR2 FQNNGV. CDR3 loop: CASSYQGTRAFNEKLFF. For the CDR3, the DNA is TGTGCCAGCAGCTACCAAGGGACAAGAGCTTTTAATGAAAAACTGTTTTTT.

In this sample, this clonotype turned up a few times. The rearrangement uses TRBV14 and TRBJ2-7; D is possibly TRBD2 (6 bases). The CDR3 has 14 residues. The germline V gene encodes CDR1 SGHDN and CDR2 FVKESK. V lost 1 base to trimming and J lost 7 bases, with 14 bases between them. In DNA form, the CDR3 reads TGTGCCAGCAGCCAAGTAAAGGGAGGTGGGGAGCAGTACTTC. It translates to CASSQVKGGGEQYF.

This clonotype was counted between two and nine times. This chain uses TRBV12-3 or TRBV12-4 with TRBJ1-1; D is uncertain. The CDR3 is made up of 13 amino acids. V lost 6 bases, J lost 1 base, and 9 bases lay in between. This chain's CDR3 is CASSPWGNTEAFF. The DNA of the CDR3 is TGTGCCAGCAGCCCTTGGGGGAACACTGAAGCTTTCTTT.

The J gene is TRBJ2-3, the V gene TRBV6-5; D uncertain. The ends were cut back, 4 bases at V and 3 bases at J, with 11 bases in the middle. The CDR3 is 14 residues long. Germline CDR1 is MNHEY and CDR2 is SVGAGI. The CDR3 region is CASSSSATTDTQYF. As DNA, the CDR3 is TGTGCCAGCAGTTCGTCAGCCACGACAGATACGCAGTATTTT.

The sample holds a few counts of this clonotype. V and J are TRBV11-2 and TRBJ2-5; D is unclear. Trimming removed 0 bases at V and 2 bases at J, with 10 bases between. CDR1 and CDR2 (germline): SGHAT, FQNNGV. This CDR3 spans 15 amino acids. The CDR3 loop is CASSLDPLAQETQYF. CDR3 DNA: TGTGCCAGCAGCTTAGACCCGCTGGCGCAAGAGACCCAGTACTTC.

This chain connects TRBV27 to TRBJ2-7, with TRBD2 identical over 8 bases. Trimming took 0 bases from V and 3 from J; bases not matched to a gene: 4. The CDR3 extends over 15 amino acids. CDR1 MNHEY and CDR2 SMNVEV come from the germline V gene (reference sequence). CDR3 in DNA: TGTGCCAGCAGTTTATCAACTAGCGGAGTCTACGAGCAGTACTTC. This encodes CASSLSTSGVYEQYF.

V and J are TRBV28 and TRBJ2-5; no reliable D call. CDR3 size: 15 residues. Trimming removed 3 bases from V and 4 bases from J, with 15 bases in between. Germline V CDR1 and CDR2: MDHEN, SYDVKM. The CDR3 DNA follows: TGTGCCAGCAGTTTGGGCCAGGCGGAGACAGAGACCCAGTACTTC. It codes for CASSLGQAETETQYF.

The J gene is TRBJ2-3, the V gene TRBV5-1; D is uncertain. Per germline, CDR1 SGHRS and CDR2 YFSETQ. The length of the CDR3 is 19 residues. Trimming took 0 bases from V and 6 from J, leaving 26 bases between them. The CDR3 bases are TGCGCCAGCAGCTTGGCCACTGTCGGCAGGTTGGCCCGTTTGGATACGCAGTATTTT. The encoded protein is CASSLATVGRLARLDTQYF.

This chain uses TRBV15 with TRBJ2-3; no clear D. Trimming pared 5 bases from V and 6 bases from J, leaving 18 bases between. The CDR3 loop spans 15 amino acids. The germline gives CDR1 LNHNV, CDR2 YYDKDF (reference sequence). The CDR3, as DNA: TGTGCCACCAGCCCAGAGGCCCCGCAGACCGATACGCAGTATTTT. Its protein is CATSPEAPQTDTQYF.

The V gene is TRBV20-1, the J gene TRBJ2-5; D not resolved. The germline V gene has CDR1 DFQATT and CDR2 SNEGSKA (reference sequence). Trimming stripped 2 bases from V and 5 bases from J, with 15 bases between. The CDR3 sequence is 14 residues long. Here the CDR3 reads CSARRAAQVETQYF. The CDR3 bases are TGCAGTGCTAGACGTGCAGCCCAGGTGGAGACCCAGTACTTC.

This clonotype appeared many times. The chain joins TRBV5-1 to TRBJ2-7, with unresolved D. V was cut by 4 bases and J by 3 bases, with 11 bases left in between. The CDR3 is 13 residues long. CDR1 is SGHRS and CDR2 is YFSETQ in the germline V gene. CDR3 nucleotide sequence: TGCGCCAGCAGCAACACTCGAAGCTACGAGCAGTACTTC. Protein product: CASSNTRSYEQYF.

This rearrangement joins TRBV5-1 to TRBJ2-7; possible D gene TRBD1, 6 bases. Germline CDR1 SGHRS, CDR2 YFSETQ. The CDR3 consists of 14 residues. Trimming stripped 4 bases from V and 2 bases from J, with 13 bases between. CDR3 residues: CASSPGDLAYEQYV. The CDR3 DNA reads as TGCGCCAGCAGCCCAGGGGACCTCGCCTACGAGCAGTACGTC.

This clonotype was seen only a few times. CDR3 sequence reads: CASSLWSGPGTDTQYF. Written as DNA, the CDR3 is TGCGCCAGCAGCTTGTGGTCCGGGCCGGGCACAGATACGCAGTATTTT. The rearrangement joins TRBV5-1 to TRBJ2-3, with D unclear. Germline-derived CDR1 and CDR2 are SGHRS and YFSETQ. Trimming left V 1 base short and J 1 base short, with 13 bases between. CDR3 length: 16 residues. The full variable domain, in which reference TRBV5-1 and TRBJ2-3 provide the parts outside the CDR3, is KAGVTQTPRYLIKTRGQQVTLSCSPISGHRSVSWYQQTPGQGLQFLFEYFSETQRNKGNFPGRFSGRQFSNSRSEMNVSTLELGDSALYLCASSLWSGPGTDTQYFGPGTRLTVL.

This clonotype was counted ten times or more. This chain links TRBV28 with TRBJ2-7; 9 nucleotides match TRBD1. Germline assignment: CDR1 MDHEN and CDR2 SYDVKM. The CDR3 is 15 amino acids. The V gene end was trimmed by 4 bases and the J gene end by 0 bases; junction bases not matched to a gene: 4. The chain's CDR3 is CASSSRDRASYEQYF. In DNA form, the CDR3 reads TGTGCCAGCAGTTCCCGGGACAGGGCCTCCTACGAGCAGTACTTC.

This clonotype has ten or more counts. The rearrangement uses TRBV5-5 and TRBJ2-3, with 8 bases that match TRBD1. Losses at the gene ends were 4 bases for V and 4 bases for J; bases not matched to a gene: 5. Germline V lookup: CDR1 SGHKS, CDR2 YYEKEE (reference sequence). CDR3 size: 14 residues. The CDR3 loop reads CASSADRGPDTQYF. Here the CDR3 DNA reads TGTGCCAGCAGCGCTGACAGGGGCCCAGATACGCAGTATTTT.

In this sample, this clonotype turned up a few times. The rearrangement links TRBV7-2 to TRBJ2-7; D unresolved. V was shortened by 4 bases and J by 2 bases, with 12 bases between the two germline ends. From germline, CDR1 is SGHTA and CDR2 FQGNSA. This CDR3 contains 14 residues. The CDR3: CASSSVPGPYEQYF. The CDR3 DNA reads TGTGCCAGCAGCTCCGTCCCAGGTCCCTACGAGCAGTACTTC.

The sample holds many counts of this clonotype. V usage is TRBV20-1 and J usage is TRBJ1-5; possible D gene TRBD1, 5 bases. Looked up from germline, CDR1 is DFQATT and CDR2 is SNEGSKA (reference sequence). Trimming shortened V by 7 bases and J by 3 bases, and 19 bases separated the two germline ends. The CDR3 loop spans 15 amino acids. The CDR3 here is CSVSGQGKANQPQHF. CDR3 nucleotide sequence: TGCAGTGTTAGCGGGCAGGGAAAGGCCAATCAGCCCCAGCATTTT.

This clonotype occurred many times. The chain combines TRBV20-1 with TRBJ1-2; no definite D call. Germline CDR1 and CDR2: DFQATT and SNEGSKA (reference sequence). The CDR3 is 11 residues long. V lost 3 bases and J 6 bases, leaving 8 bases between the germline ends. CDR3 sequence: CSASTGNGYTF. The CDR3 DNA reads as TGCAGTGCTAGCACCGGGAATGGCTACACCTTC.

The table lists this clonotype with a few counts. The V call is TRBV12-3 or TRBV12-4, the J call TRBJ1-2; no reliable D call. The CDR3 totals 14 residues. V lost 3 bases, J lost 0 bases, and 8 bases lay in between. CDR3 sequence (DNA): TGTGCCAGCAGTTTTTCGTCCTCTAACTATGGCTACACCTTC. Translated: CASSFSSSNYGYTF.

This clonotype was counted many times. The chain combines TRBV12-3 or TRBV12-4 with TRBJ1-3; no definite D call. Trimming removed 2 bases at V and 2 bases at J, with 16 bases between. CDR3 length: 17 residues. The CDR3 region is CASSLPVSRAPGNTIYF. CDR3 DNA: TGTGCCAGCAGTTTACCCGTTAGCAGAGCACCTGGAAACACCATATATTTT.

J is TRBJ1-1 and V is TRBV2; TRBD1 matches at 8 bases. Per germline, CDR1 SNHLY and CDR2 FYNNEI. This CDR3 has 13 residues. V was pared by 7 bases and J by 4 bases, with 5 bases of the junction left unmatched. The CDR3 region has the DNA TGTGCCAGCACCACAGGGGGTACCACTGAAGCTTTCTTT. Its protein product is CASTTGGTTEAFF.

On this clonotype: A read error may account for a junction end that differs from germline. V is TRBV20-1 and J is TRBJ2-3; 8 positions agree with TRBD2. The CDR3 contains 16 residues. Germline V gene lookup returns CDR1 DFQATT and CDR2 SNEGSKA (reference sequence). The CDR3: CSARITAGVGKDTQYF. The CDR3 region has the DNA TGCAGCGCTAGGATCACAGCGGGAGTTGGGAAAGATACGCAGTATTTT.

The chain has TRBV2 and TRBJ2-2; D tentatively reads TRBD1 or TRBD2 (5 bases each). CDR3 length equals 16 residues. Germline V gene lookup returns CDR1 SNHLY and CDR2 FYNNEI. V gave up 4 bases and J gave up 5 bases, with 17 bases separating them. The CDR3 reads CASSGISLGETGELFF. The CDR3 DNA sequence: TGTGCCAGCAGTGGAATTAGTCTAGGGGAGACCGGGGAGCTGTTTTTT.

This clonotype was recorded many times. CDR3 nucleotides: TGTGCCAGCAGTGAAACAGCGACCGGGGAGCTGTTTTTT. This encodes CASSETATGELFF. The V call is TRBV2, the J call TRBJ2-2; D ambiguous. This CDR3 has 13 residues. The germline gives CDR1 SNHLY, CDR2 FYNNEI. Trimming took off 2 bases at V and 5 bases at J, with 6 bases between the two ends.